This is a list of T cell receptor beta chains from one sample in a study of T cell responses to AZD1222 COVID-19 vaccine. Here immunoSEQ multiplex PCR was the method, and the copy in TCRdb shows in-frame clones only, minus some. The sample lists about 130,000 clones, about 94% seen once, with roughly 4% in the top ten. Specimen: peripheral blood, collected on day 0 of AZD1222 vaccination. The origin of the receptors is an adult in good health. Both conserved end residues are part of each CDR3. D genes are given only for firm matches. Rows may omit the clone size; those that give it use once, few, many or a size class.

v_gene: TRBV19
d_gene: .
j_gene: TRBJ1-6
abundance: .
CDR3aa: CASGQGNSPLHF
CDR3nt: TGTGCCAGTGGGCAGGGCAATTCACCCCTCCACTTT

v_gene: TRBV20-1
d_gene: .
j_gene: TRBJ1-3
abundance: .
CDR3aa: CSGSDGNTIYF
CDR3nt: TGCAGTGGGTCTGACGGAAACACCATATATTTT

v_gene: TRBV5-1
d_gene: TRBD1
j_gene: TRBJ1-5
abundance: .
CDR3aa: CASSPGQGANQPQHF
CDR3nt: TGCGCCAGCTCGCCGGGACAGGGGGCGAATCAGCCCCAGCATTTT

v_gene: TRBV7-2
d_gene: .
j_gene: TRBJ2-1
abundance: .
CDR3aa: CASIGSVHNEQFF
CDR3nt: TGTGCCAGCATCGGGAGCGTTCATAATGAGCAGTTCTTC

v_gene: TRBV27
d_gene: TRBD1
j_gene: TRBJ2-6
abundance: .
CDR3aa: CASRLRLGQLSSGANVLTF
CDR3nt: TGTGCCAGCAGACTACGGTTGGGACAGCTTAGCTCTGGGGCCAACGTCCTGACTTTC

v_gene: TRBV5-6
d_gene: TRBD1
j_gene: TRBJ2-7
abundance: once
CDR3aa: CASSRGRGQGSYEQYF
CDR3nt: TGTGCCAGCAGCAGAGGGCGGGGACAGGGGTCCTACGAGCAGTACTTC

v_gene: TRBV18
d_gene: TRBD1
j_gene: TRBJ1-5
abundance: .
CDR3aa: CASSPGTGTQPQHF
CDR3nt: TGTGCCAGCTCACCCGGGACAGGGACGCAGCCCCAGCATTTT

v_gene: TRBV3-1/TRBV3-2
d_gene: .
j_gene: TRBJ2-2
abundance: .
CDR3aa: CASSRPSRELFF
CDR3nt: TGTGCCAGCAGCCGCCCCAGCCGGGAGCTGTTTTTT

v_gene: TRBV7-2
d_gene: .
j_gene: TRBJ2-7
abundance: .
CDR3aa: CASSLWGDGGLTNEQYF
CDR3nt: TGTGCCAGCAGCTTATGGGGGGACGGGGGGCTGACGAACGAGCAGTACTTC

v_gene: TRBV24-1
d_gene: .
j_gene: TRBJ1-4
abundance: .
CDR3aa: CATSDGRMGQFEKLFF
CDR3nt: TGTGCCACCAGTGATGGGCGAATGGGGCAGTTCGAAAAACTGTTTTTT

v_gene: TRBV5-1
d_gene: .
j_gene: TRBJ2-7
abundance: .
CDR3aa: CASSLGHVYEQYF
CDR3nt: TGCGCCAGCAGCTTGGGACATGTCTACGAGCAGTACTTC

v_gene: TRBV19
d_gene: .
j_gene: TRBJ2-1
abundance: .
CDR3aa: CASRGWSGEGNEQFF
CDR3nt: TGTGCCAGTAGGGGGTGGAGCGGTGAGGGGAATGAGCAGTTCTTC

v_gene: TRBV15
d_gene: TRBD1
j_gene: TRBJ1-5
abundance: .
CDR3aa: CATSWGQGLNQPQHF
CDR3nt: TGTGCCACCAGCTGGGGACAGGGTCTCAATCAGCCCCAGCATTTT

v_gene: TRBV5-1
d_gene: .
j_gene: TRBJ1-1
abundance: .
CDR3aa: CASSRRQLGEVAFF
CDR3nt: TGCGCCAGCAGCCGCCGACAGCTCGGCGAGGTAGCTTTCTTT

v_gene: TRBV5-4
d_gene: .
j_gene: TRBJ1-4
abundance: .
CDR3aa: CASSGELEGYEKLFF
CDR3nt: TGTGCCAGCAGTGGGGAATTGGAGGGGTATGAAAAACTGTTTTTT

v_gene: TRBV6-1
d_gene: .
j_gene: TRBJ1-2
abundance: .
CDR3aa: CASSEATWGLGYTF
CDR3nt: TGTGCCAGCAGTGAAGCGACGTGGGGGTTAGGCTACACCTTC

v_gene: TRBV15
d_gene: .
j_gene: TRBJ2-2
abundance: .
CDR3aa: CATSREGTGELFF
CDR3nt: TGTGCCACCAGCAGAGAAGGGACCGGGGAGCTGTTTTTT